This T cell receptor (beta chain) emerged from a study of follicular helper T cells after annual influenza vaccination. Regarding the study as a whole: ICOS+CD38+ cTfh clonality tracked population frequency, and its change tracked circulating plasmablast change.

Time point here: 2014-2015 season, 7 days after vaccination. Cells are cTfh (non-naive CD4+CXCR5+PD-1+), split by ICOS and CD38 into double-positive or double-negative. Comment on this clone: What it binds is unknown.

The V gene end was trimmed by 2 bases and the J gene end by 0 bases; junction bases not matched to a gene: 3. Per germline, CDR1 SGHKS and CDR2 YYEKEE (reference sequence). The CDR3 sequence is 15 residues long. The table came from immunoSEQ multiplex PCR; TCRdb's copy has only in-frame clones and leaves some out. Of about 3,200 clones in the sample, about 81% were seen once. The clonotype comes from an adult who received the influenza vaccine. This chain joins TRBV5-5 and TRBJ2-3; TRBD2 matches 7 bases. Sequencing used CXCR5+ CD38- circulating T follicular helper cells from blood, obtained 7 days after influenza vaccination. Subset specified: circulating Tfh, non-naive CD4+CXCR5+PD-1+ (ICOS+CD38+ or ICOS-CD38-). In DNA, the CDR3 is TGTGCCAGCAGCTTATATAGCGGGAGCACAGATACGCAGTATTTT. Its protein is CASSLYSGSTDTQYF. Combining the CDR3 with reference TRBV5-5 and TRBJ2-3 gives the whole variable domain DAGVTQSPTHLIKTRGQQVTLRCSPISGHKSVSWYQQVLGQGPQFIFQYYEKEERGRGNFPDRFSARQFPNYSSELNVNALLLGDSALYLCASSLYSGSTDTQYFGPGTRLTVL.